This section outlines one TCR beta chain sequence together with its context. What it binds is not known. Every immunoSEQ plate was one replicate of a subset's evenly spread DNA. Sequenced by immunoSEQ multiplex PCR; TCRdb stores in-frame clones only, minus some. The data contain about 2.4 million clones, approximately 94% of them singletons. The sample is drawn from a study of shared clonotypes between healthy human individuals. Points from the study as a whole: What rarefaction showed was incomplete sorted-subset sequencing despite large depth. Generally, naive subsets came out with larger estimated richness than memory subsets.

The V end lost 3 bases, the J end lost 4 bases, and 12 bases lay between the germline ends. Per germline, CDR1 ENHRY and CDR2 SYGVKD. The CDR3 loop spans 14 amino acids. The source is a young man in good health. Some clones in this sample may be carry-over from other donors' samples. The gene calls are TRBV10-3 and TRBJ1-1; the D is unclear. Sequenced sample: naive CD4+ T cells from PBMCs. This sample's subset: CD45RA+ positively selected. CDR3 residues: CAISDYDTSTEAFF. Here the CDR3 DNA reads TGTGCCATCAGTGATTATGACACCTCCACTGAAGCTTTCTTT.